The 20 T cell receptor beta chains below all came from one sample that was sequenced in a study of breast tumors, draining lymph nodes, adjacent tissues. TCRdb ran MiXCR on the multiplex PCR reads and lists one entry per CDR3 protein. This repertoire shows around 190,000 distinct CDR3 sequences, about 33% found once; its top ten account for 4.3%. Breast cancer patients provided tissue from their axillary draining lymph nodes. The sample taken for sequencing was axillary lymph node tissue. The source of these receptors is a female donor with breast cancer. Some clones in this sample may be carry-over from other donors' samples.

This clonotype has at least ten counts. The genes are TRBV20-1 and TRBJ2-3, with D possibly being TRBD1 or TRBD2 (5 bases each). Germline lookup yields CDR1 DFQATT and CDR2 SNEGSKA (reference sequence). The CDR3 totals 14 residues. Deletions cut 1 base from V and 5 bases from J, with 13 bases between. The CDR3 region has the DNA TGCAGTGCTAGAGGATTCAGGGAGAGAGATACGCAGTATTTT. This sequence encodes CSARGFRERDTQYF.

Of note for this clonotype: This may arise from a read error, as a much more abundant clone is one base away. The chain recombines TRBV6-1 with TRBJ1-4; D perhaps matches TRBD1 (5 bases). Looked up from germline, CDR1 is MNHNS and CDR2 is SASEGT. V was cut by 5 bases and J by 0 bases, with 13 bases left in between. This CDR3 region has 16 residues. Here the CDR3 DNA reads TGTGCCAGCAGTCAAGAAAGGGGAGCAACTAATGAAAAACTGTTTTTT. It encodes CASSQERGATNEKLFF.

There are many counts of this clonotype. The CDR3 nucleotides read TGTGCCAGTAATCGGCAGGCAATTAACTATGGCTACACCTTC. Amino acid sequence: CASNRQAINYGYTF. The chain has TRBV19 and TRBJ1-2; D gene uncertain. V gave up 7 bases and J gave up 1 base, with 13 bases separating them. This CDR3 contains 14 residues. Germline CDR1 reads LNHDA; CDR2 reads SQIVND (reference sequence).

V and J are TRBV5-4 and TRBJ1-2, with D perhaps matching TRBD1 (5 bases). Trimming stripped 2 bases from V and 4 bases from J, with 9 bases between. Germline V gene data show CDR1 as SGHNT and CDR2 as YYREEE (reference sequence). This CDR3 has 13 residues. This CDR3 is CASSLQETYGYTF. The CDR3 coding sequence is TGTGCCAGCAGCTTACAGGAAACCTATGGCTACACCTTC.

This clonotype came up many times. V is TRBV30 and J is TRBJ1-5, with D maybe TRBD1 (6 bases). The CDR3 length is 15 residues. The germline gives CDR1 GTSNPN, CDR2 SVGIG (reference sequence). Trimming took 0 bases from V and 4 from J, leaving 13 bases between them. This CDR3 is CAWSVPTGRNQPQHF. The DNA for the CDR3 is TGTGCCTGGAGTGTACCGACAGGCCGTAATCAGCCCCAGCATTTT.

This clonotype has only one observation. The chain is built from TRBV7-2 and TRBJ2-3; D is ambiguous. The J call may not be correct, given that the DNA end is closer to TRBJ1-5. The CDR3 runs to 13 residues. CDR1 is SGHTA and CDR2 is FQGNSA in the germline V gene. CDR3 DNA: TGTGCCAGCAGCCCGAGAGTAGGCGATACGCAGCATTTT. Encoded protein: CASSPRVGDTQHF.

This clonotype was recorded many times. The rearrangement uses TRBV20-1 and TRBJ2-5, with 10 bases identical to TRBD2. Germline loops: CDR1 DFQATT, CDR2 SNEGSKA (reference sequence). V was pared by 0 bases and J by 2 bases, with 15 bases of the junction left unmatched. This CDR3 is 19 amino acids long. The CDR3 DNA follows: TGCAGTGCTAGAGATCGGGAGAGCGGGAGGGGGATTCTACAAGAGACCCAGTACTTC. Its translation: CSARDRESGRGILQETQYF.

At least ten counts were recorded for this clonotype. The chain links TRBV11-2 to TRBJ2-7, with D perhaps matching TRBD1 (5 bases). The V and J ends lost 5 bases and 3 bases respectively, with 11 bases between them. Germline-derived CDR1 and CDR2 are SGHAT and FQNNGV. CDR3 length: 13 residues. DNA for the CDR3: TGTGCCAGCAGCCCAGGGCCAAGCTACGAGCAGTACTTC. Encoded protein: CASSPGPSYEQYF.

The sample holds many counts of this clonotype. The chain combines TRBV7-2 with TRBJ2-5, with TRBD1 matching 8 bases. The V and J ends lost 4 bases and 1 base, in that order; junction bases with no gene match: 2. This CDR3 contains 14 residues. Germline V lookup: CDR1 SGHTA, CDR2 FQGNSA. DNA of the CDR3: TGTGCCAGCAGCTGGACAGGGACCCAAGAGACCCAGTACTTC. Its translation is CASSWTGTQETQYF.

Points on this clonotype: A read error may be the cause here, since a much bigger clone is one base away. The gene calls are TRBV11-3 and TRBJ2-3; TRBD1 or TRBD2 may be the D gene (6 bases each). Germline V lookup: CDR1 SGHNT, CDR2 YENEEA. The CDR3 loop spans 17 amino acids. The CDR3 DNA follows: TGTGCCAGCAGCTCCTGGGGGGTTCAGGGGTTCACAGATACGCGGTATTTT. This gives the protein CASSSWGVQGFTDTRYF.

This clonotype was seen more than once but under ten times. A much larger clone differs from this one at a single base, so this may be a read error. The J gene is TRBJ2-1, the V gene TRBV11-2; no clear D. Germline assignment: CDR1 SGHAT and CDR2 FQNNGV. This CDR3 spans 10 amino acids. DNA of the CDR3: TGTGGCATAGCCCCCACTGAGCAGTCCTTC. Its protein is CGIAPTEQSF.

This clonotype was observed at least ten times. The genes are TRBV11-1 and TRBJ1-6; 7 nucleotides line up with TRBD1. CDR1 SGHAT and CDR2 FQDESV come from the germline V gene (reference sequence). The CDR3 spans 16 residues. The V segment lost 3 bases and the J segment 2 bases; nucleotides outside the gene matches: 4. CDR3 loop: CASSFRGGAYNSPLHF. The CDR3 DNA reads as TGTGCCAGCAGCTTTCGAGGGGGCGCCTATAATTCACCCCTCCACTTT.

This clonotype came up many times. V is TRBV5-4 and J is TRBJ1-5; tentatively, D is TRBD1 (5 bases). V was clipped by 2 bases and J by 11 bases, with 14 bases between them. This CDR3 contains 13 residues. Germline V gives CDR1 SGHNT, CDR2 YYREEE (reference sequence). CDR3 in DNA: TGTGCCAGCAGCTTAGGGCTCACGGGGGCCCAGCATTTT. Its translation is CASSLGLTGAQHF.

This clonotype was seen many times. The chain recombines TRBV7-2 with TRBJ2-2; TRBD2 is a possible D gene (5 bases). In germline, CDR1 is SGHTA, CDR2 FQGNSA. The CDR3 extends over 15 amino acids. Trimming took off 5 bases at V and 3 bases at J, with 13 bases between the two ends. This chain's CDR3 is CASSRDQEDTGELFF. Here the CDR3 DNA reads TGTGCCAGCAGCCGCGACCAGGAGGACACCGGGGAGCTGTTTTTT.

This clonotype was seen ten or more times. This chain joins TRBV4-1 and TRBJ2-7; D gene ambiguous. Germline V CDR1 and CDR2: MGHRA, YSYEKL. The V and J ends lost 1 base and 0 bases respectively, with 16 bases between them. CDR3 length equals 17 residues. For the CDR3, the DNA is TGCGCCAGCAGCCAAGGTATTTCCGGCGGTCCCTCCTACGAGCAGTACTTC. It codes for CASSQGISGGPSYEQYF.

The table lists this clonotype with many counts. The rearrangement uses TRBV6-1 and TRBJ1-5; D ambiguous. The CDR3 length is 15 residues. Trimming took off 4 bases at V and 0 bases at J, with 10 bases between the two ends. Germline V CDR1 and CDR2: MNHNS, SASEGT. The CDR3 DNA follows: TGTGCCAGCAGTGTGTCCGGGGATAGCAATCAGCCCCAGCATTTT. Protein product: CASSVSGDSNQPQHF.

As concerns this clonotype: With a much larger clone just one base away, this may be a read error. Here the CDR3 omits its conserved ending phenylalanine or tryptophan, so a read error is the likely source. V and J are TRBV6-5 and TRBJ2-5; 14 bases align to TRBD2. CDR3 length: 15 residues. Losses at the gene ends were 6 bases for V and 5 bases for J; bases not matched to a gene: 5. Germline CDR1 reads MNHEY; CDR2 reads SVGAGI. The CDR3 loop reads CASSFGLAGGETQYL. The CDR3 nucleotides read TGTGCCAGCAGCTTCGGACTAGCGGGAGGTGAGACCCAGTACCTC.

This clonotype was seen many times. The chain links TRBV9 to TRBJ1-2; 8 bases line up with TRBD1. The CDR3 is 14 amino acids. Germline trimming cut 3 bases from V and 8 bases from J; bases unmatched to any gene: 9. The germline CDR1 and CDR2 sequences are SGDLS and YYNGEE. The chain's CDR3 is CASSETQGAWGYTF. CDR3 DNA sequence: TGTGCCAGCAGCGAAACCCAGGGGGCGTGGGGCTACACCTTC.

This clonotype was picked up a small number of times. A much larger clone sits a single nucleotide away, making a read error possible. The V gene is TRBV7-9, the J gene TRBJ2-1; D tentatively fits TRBD1 or TRBD2 (6 bases each). The CDR3 length is 15 residues. The germline gives CDR1 SEHNR, CDR2 FQNEAQ (reference sequence). This CDR3 is CASSGQRGRYNEQLF. DNA for the CDR3: TGTGCCAGCAGTGGGCAGAGGGGGAGGTACAATGAGCAGCTCTTC.

CDR3 residues: CASSLKRDGSGHQPQHF. CDR3 DNA sequence: TGTGCCAGCAGTTTAAAAAGGGATGGAAGCGGTCATCAGCCCCAGCATTTT. The rearrangement uses TRBV27 and TRBJ1-5; D remains unclear. Germline values: CDR1 MNHEY, CDR2 SMNVEV (reference sequence). The ends were cut back, 2 bases at V and 5 bases at J, with 19 bases in the middle. CDR3 length: 17 residues.